Listed here are 27 T cell receptor beta chains from one sample, sequenced in a study of human T cells and chemical hapten exposure. Time point indicated: pre-sensitization, week 0. Treatment: therapeutic diphenylcyclopropenone sensitization with weekly scalp DPC. TCRdb reprocessed the RACE reads via MiXCR and lists one record per CDR3 protein. The sample includes fewer than 70,000 distinct CDR3 sequences, approximately 11% of them seen just once. The input for sequencing was whole blood, taken in connection with sensitization to the hapten diphenylcyclopropenone (DPC). The receptors stem from a woman aged 45 to 65 with alopecia areata. Some clones in this sample may be carry-over from other donors' samples.

This clonotype appeared many times. The CDR3 sequence is CASSSPDRVGAETQYF. As DNA, the CDR3 is TGTGCCAGCAGTTCGCCCGACAGGGTGGGAGCGGAGACCCAGTACTTC. This chain links TRBV28 with TRBJ2-5, with 7 nucleotides matching TRBD1. V shed 4 bases, J shed 5 bases, and the junction held 13 bases outside the gene matches. The CDR3 is 16 residues long. Germline CDR1 MDHEN, CDR2 SYDVKM.

The sample holds many counts of this clonotype. The rearrangement links TRBV6-2 or TRBV6-3 to TRBJ1-5, with D maybe TRBD1 (6 bases). Germline V gives CDR1 MNHEY, CDR2 SVGEGT. V lost 5 bases and J 0 bases, leaving 14 bases between the germline ends. This CDR3 has 16 amino acids. The CDR3: CASSPLTGYSNQPQHF. CDR3 bases: TGTGCCAGCAGTCCTTTGACAGGTTATAGCAATCAGCCCCAGCATTTT.

This clonotype has a handful of counts. This chain joins TRBV5-1 and TRBJ1-5, with 11 bases that match TRBD1. The germline CDR1 and CDR2 sequences are SGHRS and YFSETQ. The trim removed 4 bases at V and 5 bases at J, leaving 5 bases unmatched. The CDR3 covers 15 residues. The DNA for the CDR3 is TGCGCCAGCAGCCCTTGGACAGGGGGCGATCAGCCCCAGCATTTT. Amino acid sequence: CASSPWTGGDQPQHF.

This sequence joins TRBV2 and TRBJ1-6; no reliable D call. The CDR3 has 15 amino acids. Germline loops: CDR1 SNHLY, CDR2 FYNNEI. With 2 bases removed from V and 15 bases from J, the gap between germline ends came to 20 bases. This CDR3 reads CASSEKGALGFFLHF. CDR3 bases: TGTGCCAGCAGTGAAAAAGGTGCCCTAGGATTTTTCCTCCACTTT.

The rearrangement joins TRBV20-1 to TRBJ2-5; a possible D gene is TRBD1 (5 bases). Germline values: CDR1 DFQATT, CDR2 SNEGSKA (reference sequence). V shed 6 bases and J shed 1 base, with 15 bases lying between them. The length of the CDR3 is 14 residues. CDR3 in amino acids: CSASPGRGQETQYF. The CDR3 nucleotides are TGCAGTGCCAGCCCGGGTAGGGGCCAAGAGACCCAGTACTTC.

This clonotype was found many times. This chain uses TRBV30 with TRBJ1-1, with D tentatively TRBD1 (6 bases). Per the germline V gene, CDR1 is GTSNPN and CDR2 is SVGIG (reference sequence). V dropped 3 bases and J dropped 0 bases, with 8 bases sitting between them. This CDR3 has 13 amino acids. The CDR3 DNA is TGTGCCTGGAGCACAGGGTTGAACACTGAAGCTTTCTTT. Translating it yields CAWSTGLNTEAFF.

There are a few counts of this clonotype. This chain connects TRBV18 to TRBJ1-1; the D gene is possibly TRBD1 (6 bases). This CDR3 is 15 amino acids long. Germline V gene lookup returns CDR1 KGHSH and CDR2 LQKENI. V lost 3 bases and J 5 bases, leaving 16 bases between the germline ends. CDR3 nucleotides: TGTGCCAGCTCACCTTACACAGGGTTAGGGACTGAAGCTTTCTTT. Protein: CASSPYTGLGTEAFF.

This clonotype was seen many times. This chain links TRBV7-6 with TRBJ2-1, with D tentatively TRBD1 (6 bases). There are 14 residues in the CDR3. Germline loops: CDR1 SGHVS, CDR2 FNYEAQ. The V gene lost 5 bases and the J gene lost 10 bases, with 18 bases spanning the gap. The CDR3 loop is CASSRQAGSLEQFF. The CDR3, as DNA: TGTGCCAGCAGCCGACAGGCTGGCAGTCTAGAGCAGTTCTTC.

A few counts support this clonotype. The chain couples TRBV29-1 to TRBJ2-5; either TRBD1 or TRBD2 may fit D (5 bases each). The V and J ends lost 1 base and 5 bases respectively, with 14 bases between them. The CDR3 contains 14 residues. Germline V gene lookup returns CDR1 SQVTM and CDR2 ANQGSEA. CDR3 sequence reads: CSVEARGDTETQYF. CDR3 sequence (DNA): TGCAGCGTTGAAGCTAGGGGAGATACGGAGACCCAGTACTTC.

The table lists this clonotype with a few counts. The chain carries TRBV28 and TRBJ2-7; possibly TRBD2 for D (5 bases). Trimming pared 2 bases from V and 6 bases from J, leaving 8 bases between. This CDR3 contains 12 residues. Germline V lookup: CDR1 MDHEN, CDR2 SYDVKM. This CDR3 reads CASSLTRGEQYF. In DNA form, the CDR3 reads TGTGCCAGCAGTTTAACCCGGGGCGAGCAGTACTTC. Together with reference TRBV28 and TRBJ2-7, the CDR3 gives the full variable domain: DVKVTQSSRYLVKRTGEKVFLECVQDMDHENMFWYRQDPGLGLRLIYFSYDVKMKEKGDIPEGYSVSREKKERFSLILESASTNQTSMYLCASSLTRGEQYFGPGTRLTVT.

At least ten counts were recorded for this clonotype. The rearrangement joins TRBV11-2 to TRBJ1-2, with 9 bases lining up with TRBD1. V was pared by 1 base and J by 2 bases, with 8 bases of the junction left unmatched. In germline, CDR1 is SGHAT, CDR2 FQNNGV. CDR3 length: 17 amino acids. CDR3 nucleotide sequence: TGTGCCAGCAGCTTAGGGCCCAGGGACAGGGAGAACTATGGCTACACCTTC. Amino acid sequence: CASSLGPRDRENYGYTF.

This clonotype occurred many times. The chain combines TRBV28 with TRBJ1-1, with D unresolved. Germline values: CDR1 MDHEN, CDR2 SYDVKM. The CDR3 contains 13 residues. The V end was cut by 6 bases, the J end by 5 bases, with 13 bases between. The CDR3 nucleotides read TGTGCCAGCAGAGGGAGTTTGGGGACTGAAGCTTTCTTT. Translated: CASRGSLGTEAFF. The variable domain in full, completed from reference TRBV28 and TRBJ1-1, reads DVKVTQSSRYLVKRTGEKVFLECVQDMDHENMFWYRQDPGLGLRLIYFSYDVKMKEKGDIPEGYSVSREKKERFSLILESASTNQTSMYLCASRGSLGTEAFFGQGTRLTVV.

This clonotype was recorded at least ten times. This sequence joins TRBV7-3 and TRBJ1-1, with a tentative D call TRBD1 (5 bases). Per the germline V gene, CDR1 is SGHTA and CDR2 is FQGTGA. This CDR3 is built from 16 residues. The ends were cut back, 5 bases at V and 5 bases at J, with 21 bases in the middle. In nucleotides, the CDR3 is TGTGCCAGCAGCCCTAGAGGGGCAGGGCAGGGAACTGAAGCTTTCTTT. Protein product: CASSPRGAGQGTEAFF.

This clonotype was counted only a few times. The chain employs TRBV5-6 and TRBJ1-4; tentative D call: TRBD1 (6 bases). Trimming took 4 bases from V and 5 from J, leaving 15 bases between them. CDR3 length: 15 residues. Germline CDR1 is SGHDT and CDR2 is YYEEEE. The CDR3 here is CASSPPGHINEKLFF. DNA of the CDR3: TGTGCCAGCAGCCCGCCGGGACACATCAATGAAAAACTGTTTTTT.

This clonotype was found a few times. The chain carries TRBV5-1 and TRBJ2-1, with D perhaps given as TRBD1 or TRBD2 (5 bases each). With 5 bases removed from V and 2 bases from J, the gap between germline ends came to 11 bases. The germline gives CDR1 SGHRS, CDR2 YFSETQ. The CDR3 spans 14 residues. The CDR3 nucleotides are TGCGCCAGCAGTTGGGGGAATACCTACAATGAGCAGTTCTTC. Translating it yields CASSWGNTYNEQFF.

In this sample, this clonotype turned up a few times. The chain carries TRBV4-1 and TRBJ1-1; D remains unclear. This CDR3 spans 16 amino acids. V shed 1 base and J shed 1 base, with 13 bases lying between them. The V gene's germline CDR1 is MGHRA and CDR2 YSYEKL. CDR3 in amino acids: CASSQVDGVGNTEAFF. The CDR3 coding sequence is TGCGCCAGCAGCCAAGTGGATGGAGTCGGGAACACTGAAGCTTTCTTT.

The chain carries TRBV20-1 and TRBJ1-5; D not certain. CDR1 and CDR2 from the germline V gene are DFQATT and SNEGSKA (reference sequence). V lost 1 base to trimming and J lost 5 bases, with 9 bases between them. The CDR3 is 13 amino acids. CDR3 amino acids: CSARARRDQPQHF. The CDR3 nucleotides read TGCAGTGCTAGAGCCCGCCGAGATCAGCCCCAGCATTTT.

The V call is TRBV24-1, the J call TRBJ2-2; a possible D gene is TRBD1 (6 bases). Germline V lookup: CDR1 KGHDR, CDR2 SFDVKD. The ends were cut back, 9 bases at V and 8 bases at J, with 15 bases in the middle. This CDR3 is built from 13 residues. The CDR3 nucleotides are TGTGCCACCCGCAGGGGAGATGCAGGGGAGCTGTTTTTT. Its translation is CATRRGDAGELFF.

This clonotype appeared a few times. V usage is TRBV24-1 and J usage is TRBJ2-1; D is ambiguous. This CDR3 is 12 amino acids long. Germline V gives CDR1 KGHDR, CDR2 SFDVKD. The V and J ends lost 2 bases and 4 bases respectively, with 2 bases between them. CDR3 sequence reads: CATSDSYNEQFF. DNA for the CDR3: TGTGCCACCAGTGATTCTTACAATGAGCAGTTCTTC.

V usage is TRBV10-3 and J usage is TRBJ2-7; D is perhaps TRBD1 (5 bases). CDR1 is ENHRY, CDR2 SYGVKD, per germline. V lost 3 bases and J lost 5, with 8 bases in between. The CDR3 is 12 residues long. This CDR3 is CAISEGRDEQYF. CDR3 in DNA: TGTGCCATCAGTGAAGGCAGGGACGAGCAGTACTTC.

This clonotype was detected only a few times. The V gene is TRBV3-1, the J gene TRBJ1-5; D call uncertain. V lost 1 base and J 2 bases, leaving 6 bases between the germline ends. This CDR3 has 14 residues. Germline CDR1 reads LGHDT; CDR2 reads YNNKEL (reference sequence). In DNA form, the CDR3 reads TGTGCCAGCAGCCAAGGTGGAGGCAATCAGCCCCAGCATTTT. Translating gives CASSQGGGNQPQHF. The whole variable domain, filled in from reference TRBV3-1 and TRBJ1-5, reads DTAVSQTPKYLVTQMGNDKSIKCEQNLGHDTMYWYKQDSKKFLKIMFSYNNKELIINETVPNRFSPKSPDKAHLNLHINSLELGDSAVYFCASSQGGGNQPQHFGDGTRLSIL.

In this sample, this clonotype turned up many times. The V call is TRBV9, the J call TRBJ2-2; D tentatively reads TRBD1 or TRBD2 (6 bases each). Germline V gene data show CDR1 as SGDLS and CDR2 as YYNGEE. This CDR3 is 16 amino acids long. Trimming stripped 0 bases from V and 5 bases from J, with 14 bases between. The CDR3 loop is CASSVANRAGTGELFF. CDR3 coding DNA: TGTGCCAGCAGCGTAGCGAACAGGGCGGGAACCGGGGAGCTGTTTTTT.

Concerning this clonotype itself: This may come from a read error, since a much larger clone is one base off. The chain has TRBV12-3 or TRBV12-4 and TRBJ1-1; no firm D call. Trimming cost V 8 bases and J 0 bases, with 10 bases left between them. The CDR3 runs 13 residues. The CDR3 DNA follows: TGTGCCAGCGGATTTTCCGTGAACACTGAAGCTTTCTTT. Its protein product is CASGFSVNTEAFF.

The chain uses TRBV6-5 and TRBJ2-5, with D perhaps TRBD1 or TRBD2 (5 bases each). The CDR3 is made up of 11 amino acids. V was trimmed by 8 bases and J by 5 bases, leaving 9 bases between them. Looked up from germline, CDR1 is MNHEY and CDR2 is SVGAGI. CDR3 residues: CASFEGETQYF. The DNA of the CDR3 is TGTGCCAGCTTTGAGGGGGAGACCCAGTACTTC.

This rearrangement joins TRBV9 to TRBJ2-2; D is perhaps TRBD1 (5 bases). Trimming cost V 4 bases and J 6 bases, with 13 bases left between them. Germline CDR1 SGDLS, CDR2 YYNGEE. The CDR3 extends over 14 amino acids. DNA of the CDR3: TGTGCCAGCAGCCCACGGACATTCTCCGGGGAGCTGTTTTTT. As protein: CASSPRTFSGELFF.

Comment on this clonotype: With a much larger clone just one base away, this may be a read error. The rearrangement uses TRBV18 and TRBJ2-5; a weak D match, TRBD1 (6 bases). The germline CDR1 and CDR2 sequences are KGHSH and LQKENI. The CDR3 length is 14 residues. CDR3 sequence: CAGSPTGTQETQYF. The CDR3 DNA sequence: TGTGCCGGCTCACCCACAGGGACCCAAGAGACCCAGTACTTC.

In its sample, this clonotype was seen many times. The V gene is TRBV4-2, the J gene TRBJ1-1; perhaps TRBD1 as D (6 bases). The CDR3 covers 15 residues. Germline V gives CDR1 LGHNA, CDR2 YNFKEQ. V shed 2 bases and J shed 0 bases, with 10 bases lying between them. The CDR3 DNA reads TGTGCCAGCAGCCAACCCGGACAGCTGAACACTGAAGCTTTCTTT. Protein: CASSQPGQLNTEAFF.